This T cell receptor beta chain was sequenced in a study of cytomegalovirus exposure and HLA in healthy donors (dated by TCRdb to the late 2010s). Study-wide context: In an earlier analysis of 587 of the donors, roughly 300 Gb of sequence data and 90 million to 130 million unique TCR beta sequences from 180 million or so T cells were reported. Among about 370 genotyped donors of the cohort, an average of approximately 200,000 unique TCR beta nucleotide sequences was sequenced per donor, of which roughly 18% were non-productive. A later genetic analysis used genome-wide SNP genotypes for about three fifths of the 666 donors, treating that subset as a discovery cohort. Besides the first cohort of 500 to 700 subjects, a separate validation cohort made up of 120 different subjects was used. Typing coverage differed by locus: A, B, C, DRB1 and DQB1 were typed in about 620-640 donors, DQA1 in 522, DPA1 in roughly 590, and DPB1 in 450 to 490. Alongside the repertoire data, information on donor age, sex, ethnicity and CMV serostatus was compiled. Rather than using new phenotypic data, the later analysis identified candidate immune exposures from TCR beta sequences and from how often those sequences occurred across donors. Both class I and class II loci were covered by HLA typing, at four-digit resolution. The study combined high-throughput TCR immunosequencing, statistical association of individual TCRs with disease status, and machine learning to predict cytomegalovirus infection status. A later analysis re-examined previously published TCR beta repertoires from over 500 donors and added high-resolution HLA genotyping to investigate patterns of TCR occurrence. Every discovery cohort repertoire had been produced on one sequencing platform. Four or five DR-DQ haplotypes were treated as single units for association and clustering because of strong linkage in the cohort. The study aimed to test whether signatures of past pathogen exposure could be identified by cataloging public T cell receptors. Among the approximately 400 genotyped donors, under 90% belonged to the genetic ancestry cluster associated with self-reported Caucasian donors. An earlier analysis of more than 450 of the donors used high-throughput TCR beta sequencing to judge whether each TCR beta V gene segment behaved as functional or pseudogenic. An early release that covered about 600 HLA-typed donors contained approximately 300 gigabases of sequencing data and 75 million to 100 million unique TCR sequences. The T cell repertoires of about 700 subjects were profiled by immunosequencing and related to cytomegalovirus serostatus.

The CDR3 numbers 15 residues from cysteine through phenylalanine. Left in the record is the CDR3 DNA by itself, 45 bases read in frame from the first base. CDR1 MNHEY and CDR2 SMNVEV are derived from the germline V gene (reference sequence). Between the V and J ends, shortened by 2 bases and 1 base respectively, the junction contains 8 bases. On the study overall, not on this receptor specifically: A group of highly shared sequence variants was considered likely to be a technical artifact of the sequencing pipeline. The 87-base-pair reads could not distinguish some IMGT-functional V segments, including TRBV6-2 and TRBV6-3, so those segments were excluded. A further reported finding was that TCR beta sequences accurately predicted the HLA-A and HLA-B alleles for most subjects in the first cohort. In a later analysis, HLA-associated TCR beta chains showed more clonal expansion and lower generation probabilities than non-associated chains that were equally common. Specific HLA alleles were associated with 15,000 to 20,000 TCR beta sequences at a false discovery rate of 0.05 in a later analysis. Cytomegalovirus status was reported to be diagnosed by the classifier with high specificity and sensitivity in both the original and validation cohorts. Sequencing depth was assumed to be roughly uniform across donors in the presence/absence analyses, though that assumption may not hold. Because counts were too low, some 16 rarely observed V segments, including chromosome 9 orphons, were excluded from the earlier analysis of around 640 of the donors. The only immune exposure information available for the cohort was CMV serostatus. Because some donors lacked HLA typing at each locus, the association tests relied only on the typed subset. V-gene and J-gene trimming of TCR beta chains was associated with a missense DCLRE1C variant in a later genetic analysis, and the association was replicated in an independent cohort. Linkage disequilibrium might explain the correlated functional status among segregating V segments, but an unknown experimental factor could not be excluded. A later analysis found that most CMV-associated TCR beta chains appeared HLA-restricted, with HLA associations seemingly driven largely by CMV exposure. Assigning TCR associations to individual alleles was difficult when HLA alleles, especially DR and DQ, strongly co-occurred. A later genetic analysis reported fewer N-insertions in productive TCRs among donors in an Asian-associated ancestry cluster than the approximately 700-donor mean. The study gave a list of some 150 TCR beta chains associated with cytomegalovirus. In vitro tests confirmed that three of the cytomegalovirus-associated TCR beta chains recognize cytomegalovirus antigens. The authors suggested that the approach could potentially be generalized to other disease states and immunological phenotypes. Most TCR sequences were seen in very few donors, while some public TCRs were found in many individuals. In this cohort, only TCR beta chains were sequenced, and detectable features were limited by the absence of alpha or paired-chain data. In a later analysis, several top co-occurrence clusters were reported to appear linked to parvovirus B19, influenza, CMV and Epstein-Barr virus. In an earlier analysis of 450 to 750 of the donors, most TCR beta V segments appeared in productive rearrangements about 90% or about 30% of the time, broadly matching IMGT annotations. In a later analysis, the rate of TCR association differed among HLA loci, with DRB1 alleles having the most associated TCRs and HLA-C alleles having the fewest.

Points on this clone: Its antigen is unknown. No much larger clone exists at a distance of one base, and base qualities are not known.

The cohort consisted of 650 to 850 healthy bone marrow donors. Cohort members were all nominally healthy when sampled, although unrecorded immune exposures were likely present. The donor tested CMV seropositive and was one of the 289 seropositive cohort members. A peripheral blood sample was provided by each donor, and peripheral blood mononuclear cells were used for TCR beta sequencing. Genomic DNA extraction from the blood cell samples was performed with the Qiagen DNeasy Blood Extraction Kit. The receptor library was made with the immunoSEQ multiplex PCR assay. The multiplex PCR relied on a mix of 60 forward primers for TCR Vbeta segments and 13 reverse primers for TCR Jbeta segments. Amplification of the CDR3 region of rearranged TCR beta genes was performed with a multiplex PCR assay on genomic DNA. The Illumina HiSeq System was used to sequence the amplified TCR beta libraries as 87-base-pair reads. Turning to the authors' computational methods: A later analysis counted about 80 million unique TCR beta chains across the 640 or so repertoires, and 10 million to 12 million of these chains were shared by at least two donors. Raw reads were error-corrected and collapsed into unique sequences by a nearest-neighbor algorithm in which closely related sequences were merged to remove PCR and sequencing errors. Alignment of CDR3 sequences to IMGT reference sequences was used to assign V, D and J gene segments. For a sequence to be retained, at least a six-nucleotide match to both a V gene segment and a J gene segment was required. A rearrangement was called productive if the CDR3 had no stop codons and remained in frame with V and J, and every other rearrangement was called non-productive. CDR3 was defined by IMGT convention, running from the second conserved V-encoded cysteine to the conserved J-encoded phenylalanine. The earlier analysis of about 530 of the donors excluded any sequence lacking an unambiguous match to a single V gene segment. In an earlier analysis of several hundred of the donors, V segments were called functional above 56.7% productive rearrangements and were called segregating when the between-donor standard deviation exceeded 5%. A statistical classification framework was built for diagnosing cytomegalovirus status from the catalog of TCR beta chain sequences. A later analysis assigned V and J genes by comparing TCR nucleotide sequences with IMGT/GENE-DB human TR gene sequences. In a later analysis, CDR3 sequences and most-parsimonious VDJ recombination scenarios were assigned using the TCRdist pipeline. In a later analysis, each TCR beta chain was defined by its CDR3 amino acid sequence together with its V-gene family, and reads lacking a unique V-gene family were excluded. As a way to deal with suspected cross-contamination and a sequencing artifact, a later analysis dropped hundreds of nucleotide sequences that were highly shared and had low generation probability. In a later analysis, a clonal expansion index for each public chain was calculated from normalized within-repertoire ranks of inferred template counts. In a later analysis, generation probabilities were computed with a VDJ recombination model fitted to out-of-frame rearrangements, and the resulting probabilities were checked against IGoR. In a later analysis, TCR-TCR, TCR-HLA and TCR-CMV co-occurrence was scored with hypergeometric tests, and a repertoire-size bias correction was applied to TCR pairs. To estimate false discovery rates, a later analysis permuted the HLA or CMV assignments 20 times. In a later analysis, co-occurring TCRs were grouped using DBSCAN, with TCRdist sequence similarity added in when clustering inside HLA-allele-positive subsets. Repertoires with fewer than 30,000 or more than 120,000 public chains, plus five repertoires with anomalous nucleotide sharing, were excluded from co-occurrence clustering. In its TCRdb copy, this immuneACCESS table keeps in-frame sequences only and misses some clones. Where compared with another copy, unresolved V genes explain less than half of these, and the others have no known cause. V and J calls and clone size come straight from that table; D and trimming were deduced from the DNA. Counted in this sample were 150,000 to 200,000 clones; more than 60% of them appeared once. The ten biggest clones cover more than 9% of the sample.

The V and J segments used are TRBV27 and TRBJ1-4; possibly the D gene is TRBD1, per 5 matching bases. Sequencing was carried out using PBMCs. The TCR sequence derives from a man between 25 and 39 years old in good health and CMV-seropositive. This receptor has the CDR3 CASSLQGRTNEKLFF. The nucleotides are TGTGCCAGCAGTTTACAGGGTCGAACTAATGAAAAACTGTTTTTT.